This TCR beta chain was observed in a study of beta chain features in type 1 diabetes. Expressed TCRB transcripts were sequenced because the isolated RNA had all been reverse transcribed beforehand. Here immunoSEQ multiplex PCR was the method, and the copy in TCRdb shows in-frame clones only, minus some. This table has about 640,000 clones, roughly 12% appearing once. The CDR3 consists of 15 residues. Germline CDR1 reads MNHEY; CDR2 reads SVGAGI. V was shortened by 5 bases and J by 2 bases, with 16 bases between the two germline ends. This clone was recorded only once. The antigen is unknown. Study findings and constraints: Shortening that was moderate but significant affected the TCRB CDR3s of Type 1 diabetes patients in all four CD4+ subsets.

The TCR was taken from a young man with type 1 diabetes. The specimen was naive CD4+ T cells from blood. The chain uses TRBV6-5 and TRBJ2-7, with D perhaps TRBD1 (5 bases). The CDR3 DNA is TGTGCCAGCAGTCAGCCCAACAGGTCCCCCTACGAGCAGTACTTC. Translated, it gives CASSQPNRSPYEQYF.